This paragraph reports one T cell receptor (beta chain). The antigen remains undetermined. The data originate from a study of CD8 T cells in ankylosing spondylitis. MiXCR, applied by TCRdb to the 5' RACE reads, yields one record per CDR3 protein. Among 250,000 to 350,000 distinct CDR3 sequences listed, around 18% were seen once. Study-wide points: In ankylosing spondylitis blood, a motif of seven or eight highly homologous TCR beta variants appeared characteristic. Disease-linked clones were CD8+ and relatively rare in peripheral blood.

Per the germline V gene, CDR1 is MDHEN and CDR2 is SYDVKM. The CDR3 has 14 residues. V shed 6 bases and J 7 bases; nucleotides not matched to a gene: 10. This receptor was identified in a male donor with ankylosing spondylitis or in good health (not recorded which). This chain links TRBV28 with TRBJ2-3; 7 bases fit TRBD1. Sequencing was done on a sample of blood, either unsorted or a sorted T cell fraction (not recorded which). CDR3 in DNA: TGTGCCAGCAGCTGGACAGGAGCAAGCCATACGCAGTATTTT. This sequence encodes CASSWTGASHTQYF.